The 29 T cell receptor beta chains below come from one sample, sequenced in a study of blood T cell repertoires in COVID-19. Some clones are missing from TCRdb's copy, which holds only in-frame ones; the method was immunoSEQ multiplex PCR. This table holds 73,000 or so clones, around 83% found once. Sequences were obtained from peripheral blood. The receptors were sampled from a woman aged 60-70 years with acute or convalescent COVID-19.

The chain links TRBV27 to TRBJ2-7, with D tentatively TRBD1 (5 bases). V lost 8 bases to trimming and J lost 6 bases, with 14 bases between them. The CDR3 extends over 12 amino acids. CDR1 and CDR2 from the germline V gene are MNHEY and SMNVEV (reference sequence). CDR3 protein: CASALRGGEQYF. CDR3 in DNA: TGTGCCAGCGCACTAAGGGGTGGCGAGCAGTACTTC.

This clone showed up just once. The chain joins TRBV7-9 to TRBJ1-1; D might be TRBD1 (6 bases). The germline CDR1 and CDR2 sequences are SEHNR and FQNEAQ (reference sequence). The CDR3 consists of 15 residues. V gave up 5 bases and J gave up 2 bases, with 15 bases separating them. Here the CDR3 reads CASSPPGHENTEAFF. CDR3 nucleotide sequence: TGTGCCAGCAGCCCCCCGGGACATGAAAACACTGAAGCTTTCTTT.

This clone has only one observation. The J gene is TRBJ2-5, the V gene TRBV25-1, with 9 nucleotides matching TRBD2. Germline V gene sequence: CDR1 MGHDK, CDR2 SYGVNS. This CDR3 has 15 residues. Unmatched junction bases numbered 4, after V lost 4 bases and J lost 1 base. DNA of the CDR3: TGTGCCAGCAGTGGGACTAGCGCCTCCCAAGAGACCCAGTACTTC. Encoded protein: CASSGTSASQETQYF. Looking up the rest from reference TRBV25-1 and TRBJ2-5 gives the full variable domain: EADIYQTPRYLVIGTGKKITLECSQTMGHDKMYWYQQDPGMELHLIHYSYGVNSTEKGDLSSESTVSRIRTEHFPLTLESARPSHTSQYLCASSGTSASQETQYFGPGTRLLVL.

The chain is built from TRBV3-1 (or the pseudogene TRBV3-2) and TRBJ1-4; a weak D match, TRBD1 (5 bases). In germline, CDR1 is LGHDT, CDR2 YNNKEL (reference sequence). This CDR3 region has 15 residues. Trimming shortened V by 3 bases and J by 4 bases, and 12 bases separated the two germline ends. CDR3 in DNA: TGTGCCAGCAGCCAGCCGGGACTTATTAATGAAAAACTGTTTTTT. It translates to CASSQPGLINEKLFF.

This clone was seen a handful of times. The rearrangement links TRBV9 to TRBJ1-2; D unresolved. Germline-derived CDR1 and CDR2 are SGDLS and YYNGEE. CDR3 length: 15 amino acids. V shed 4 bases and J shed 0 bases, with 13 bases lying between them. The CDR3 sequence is CASSLSGNSNYGYTF. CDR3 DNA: TGTGCCAGCAGCCTTTCGGGGAACTCTAACTATGGCTACACCTTC.

CDR3 loop: CASSRTTGKSNYGYTF. DNA for the CDR3: TGTGCCAGTAGCAGAACGACAGGGAAGTCCAACTATGGCTACACCTTC. The J gene is TRBJ1-2, the V gene TRBV19; TRBD1 aligns across 7 bases. V dropped 6 bases and J dropped 2; count of bases not matched to a gene: 12. The germline V gene has CDR1 LNHDA and CDR2 SQIVND (reference sequence). The CDR3 is made up of 16 amino acids.

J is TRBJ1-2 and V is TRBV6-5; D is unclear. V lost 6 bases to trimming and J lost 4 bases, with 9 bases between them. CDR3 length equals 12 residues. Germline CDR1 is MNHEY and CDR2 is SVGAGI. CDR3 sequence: CASRHWAYGYTF. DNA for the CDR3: TGTGCCAGCAGACACTGGGCCTATGGCTACACCTTC.

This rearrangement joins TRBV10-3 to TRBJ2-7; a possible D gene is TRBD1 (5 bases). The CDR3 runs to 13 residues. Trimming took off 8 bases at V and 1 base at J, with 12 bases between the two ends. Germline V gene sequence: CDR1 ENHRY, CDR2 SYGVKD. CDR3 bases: TGTGCCATCCAAAAACAGGAGTCCTACGAGCAGTACTTC. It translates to CAIQKQESYEQYF.

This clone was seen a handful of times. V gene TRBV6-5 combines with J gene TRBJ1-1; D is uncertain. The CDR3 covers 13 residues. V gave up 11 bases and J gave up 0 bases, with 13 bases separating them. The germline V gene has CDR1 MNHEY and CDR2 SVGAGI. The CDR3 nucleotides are TGTGCCGGAGCCGGTTGGGTGAACACTGAAGCTTTCTTT. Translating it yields CAGAGWVNTEAFF.

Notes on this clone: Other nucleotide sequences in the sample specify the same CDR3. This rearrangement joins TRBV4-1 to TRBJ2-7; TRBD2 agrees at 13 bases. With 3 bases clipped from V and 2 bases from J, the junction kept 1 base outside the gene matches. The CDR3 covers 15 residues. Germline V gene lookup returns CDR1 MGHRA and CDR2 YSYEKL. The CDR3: CASSQGLAGTYEQYF. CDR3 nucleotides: TGCGCCAGCAGCCAGGGACTAGCGGGAACCTACGAGCAGTACTTC.

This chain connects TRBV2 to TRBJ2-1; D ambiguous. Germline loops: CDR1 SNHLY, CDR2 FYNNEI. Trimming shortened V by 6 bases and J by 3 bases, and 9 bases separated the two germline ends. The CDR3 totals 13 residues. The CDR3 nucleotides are TGTGCCAGCAGCCTCACTAACTACAATGAGCAGTTCTTC. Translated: CASSLTNYNEQFF.

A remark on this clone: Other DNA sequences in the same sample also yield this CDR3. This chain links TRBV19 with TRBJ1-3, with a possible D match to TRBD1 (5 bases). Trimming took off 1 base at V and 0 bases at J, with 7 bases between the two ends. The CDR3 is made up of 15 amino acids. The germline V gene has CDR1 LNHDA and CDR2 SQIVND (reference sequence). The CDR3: CASSIGGGSGNTIYF. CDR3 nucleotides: TGTGCCAGTAGTATAGGGGGGGGCTCTGGAAACACCATATATTTT.

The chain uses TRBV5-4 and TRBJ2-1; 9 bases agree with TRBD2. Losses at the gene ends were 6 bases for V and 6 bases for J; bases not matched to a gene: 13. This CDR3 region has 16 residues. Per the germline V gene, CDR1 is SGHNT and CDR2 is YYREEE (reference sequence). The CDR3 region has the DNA TGTGCCAGCACCACCTATAGCGGGGGCGCTATCAATGAGCAGTTCTTC. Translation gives CASTTYSGGAINEQFF.

The CDR3 is CASSRRQDRETQYF. The CDR3 DNA reads TGCGCCAGCAGCCGGCGACAGGACCGGGAGACCCAGTACTTC. J is TRBJ2-5 and V is TRBV5-1, with a tentative D call TRBD1 (6 bases). The CDR3 covers 14 residues. V was pared by 4 bases and J by 5 bases, with 15 bases between. Per germline, CDR1 SGHRS and CDR2 YFSETQ.

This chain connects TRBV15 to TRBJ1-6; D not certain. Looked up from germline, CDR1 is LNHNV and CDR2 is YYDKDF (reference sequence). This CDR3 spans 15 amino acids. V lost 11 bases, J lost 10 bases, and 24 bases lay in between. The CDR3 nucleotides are TGTGCCTCTAGTGATAGCAGCAGAAACGGCTCACCCCTCCACTTT. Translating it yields CASSDSSRNGSPLHF.

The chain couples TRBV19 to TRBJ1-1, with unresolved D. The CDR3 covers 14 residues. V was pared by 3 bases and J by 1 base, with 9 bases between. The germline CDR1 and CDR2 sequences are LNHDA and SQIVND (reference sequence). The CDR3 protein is CASSMPNPNTEAFF. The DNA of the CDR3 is TGTGCCAGTAGTATGCCTAACCCGAACACTGAAGCTTTCTTT.

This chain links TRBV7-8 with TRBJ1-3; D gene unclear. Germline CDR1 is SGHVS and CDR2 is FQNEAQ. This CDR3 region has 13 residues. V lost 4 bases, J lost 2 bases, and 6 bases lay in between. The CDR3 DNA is TGTGCCAGCAGCTCCTCTACTGGAAACACCATATATTTT. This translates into CASSSSTGNTIYF.

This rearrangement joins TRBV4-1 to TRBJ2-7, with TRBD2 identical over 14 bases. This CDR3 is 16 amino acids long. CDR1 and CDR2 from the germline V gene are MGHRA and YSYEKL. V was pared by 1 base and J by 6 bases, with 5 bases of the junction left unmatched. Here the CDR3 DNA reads TGCGCCAGCAGCCAAGGGGGACTAGCGGGGGCTGGCGAGCAGTACTTC. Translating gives CASSQGGLAGAGEQYF.

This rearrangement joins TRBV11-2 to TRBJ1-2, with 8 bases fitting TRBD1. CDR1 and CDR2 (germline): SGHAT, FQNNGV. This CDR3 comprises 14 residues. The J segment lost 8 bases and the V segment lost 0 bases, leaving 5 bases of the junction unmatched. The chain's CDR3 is CASSLDDRGGGYTF. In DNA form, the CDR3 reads TGTGCCAGCAGCTTAGATGACAGGGGAGGAGGCTACACCTTC.

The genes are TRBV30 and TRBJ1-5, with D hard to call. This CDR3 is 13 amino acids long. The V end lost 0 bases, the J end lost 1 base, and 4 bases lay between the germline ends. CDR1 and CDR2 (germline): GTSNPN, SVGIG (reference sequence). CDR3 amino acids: CAWSVESNQPQHF. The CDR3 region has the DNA TGTGCCTGGAGTGTGGAGAGCAATCAGCCCCAGCATTTT.

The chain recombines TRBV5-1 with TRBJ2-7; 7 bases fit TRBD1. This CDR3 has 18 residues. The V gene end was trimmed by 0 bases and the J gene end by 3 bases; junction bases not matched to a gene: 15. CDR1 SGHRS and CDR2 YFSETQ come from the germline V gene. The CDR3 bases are TGCGCCAGCAGCTTGGGGCGAAGAGAAGGGGGCAGAAACTACGAGCAGTACTTC. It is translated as CASSLGRREGGRNYEQYF. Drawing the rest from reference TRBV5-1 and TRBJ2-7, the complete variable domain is KAGVTQTPRYLIKTRGQQVTLSCSPISGHRSVSWYQQTPGQGLQFLFEYFSETQRNKGNFPGRFSGRQFSNSRSEMNVSTLELGDSALYLCASSLGRREGGRNYEQYFGPGTRLTVT.

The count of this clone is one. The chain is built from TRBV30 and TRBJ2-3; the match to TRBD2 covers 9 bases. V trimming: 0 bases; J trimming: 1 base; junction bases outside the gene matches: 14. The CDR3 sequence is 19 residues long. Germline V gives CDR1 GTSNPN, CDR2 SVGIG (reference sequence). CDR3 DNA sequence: TGTGCCTGGAGTGTTGGAAGGCTAGCGGGGACCACCCGCACAGATACGCAGTATTTT. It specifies CAWSVGRLAGTTRTDTQYF.

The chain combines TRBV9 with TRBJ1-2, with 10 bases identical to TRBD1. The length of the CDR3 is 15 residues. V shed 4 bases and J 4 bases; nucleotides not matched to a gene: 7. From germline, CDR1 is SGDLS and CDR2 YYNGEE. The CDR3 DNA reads TGTGCCAGCAGCTCGGGACAGGGGTTCGTCTATGGCTACACCTTC. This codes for CASSSGQGFVYGYTF.

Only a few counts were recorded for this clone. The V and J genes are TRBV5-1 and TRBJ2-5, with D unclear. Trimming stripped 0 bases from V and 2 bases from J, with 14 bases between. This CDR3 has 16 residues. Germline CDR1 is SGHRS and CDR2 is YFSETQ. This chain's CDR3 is CASSLAITDFQETQYF. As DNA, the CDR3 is TGCGCCAGCAGCTTGGCCATCACTGACTTTCAAGAGACCCAGTACTTC.

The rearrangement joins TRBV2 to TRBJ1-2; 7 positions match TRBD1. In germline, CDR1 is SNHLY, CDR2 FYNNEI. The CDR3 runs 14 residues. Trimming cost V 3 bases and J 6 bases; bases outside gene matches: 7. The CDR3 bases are TGTGCCAGCAGTGACCCCGGACAGGTGAATGGCTACACCTTC. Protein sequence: CASSDPGQVNGYTF.

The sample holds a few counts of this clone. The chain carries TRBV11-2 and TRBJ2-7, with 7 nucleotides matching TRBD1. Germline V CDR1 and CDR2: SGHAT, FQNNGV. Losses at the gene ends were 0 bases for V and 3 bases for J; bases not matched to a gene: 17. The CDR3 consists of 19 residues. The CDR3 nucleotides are TGTGCCAGCAGCTTAGAGTGGAGACAGGGATGGGACGGCGACTACGAGCAGTACTTC. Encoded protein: CASSLEWRQGWDGDYEQYF.

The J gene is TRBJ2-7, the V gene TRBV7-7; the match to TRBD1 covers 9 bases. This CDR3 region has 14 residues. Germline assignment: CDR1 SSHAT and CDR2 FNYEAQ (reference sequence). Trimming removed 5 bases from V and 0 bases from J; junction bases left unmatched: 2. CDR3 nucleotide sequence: TGTGCCAGCAGCCCGGACAGGGGCTCCTACGAGCAGTACTTC. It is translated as CASSPDRGSYEQYF.

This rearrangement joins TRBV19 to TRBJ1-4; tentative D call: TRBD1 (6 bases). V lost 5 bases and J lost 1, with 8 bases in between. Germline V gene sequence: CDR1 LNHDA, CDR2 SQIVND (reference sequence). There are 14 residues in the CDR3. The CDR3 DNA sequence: TGTGCCAGTAGTCCAGGGGTAACTAATGAAAAACTGTTTTTT. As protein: CASSPGVTNEKLFF.

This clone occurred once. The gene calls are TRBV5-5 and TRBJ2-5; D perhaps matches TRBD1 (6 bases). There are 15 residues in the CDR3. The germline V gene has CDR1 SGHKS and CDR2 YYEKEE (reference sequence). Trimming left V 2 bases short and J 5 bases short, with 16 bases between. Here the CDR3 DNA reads TGTGCCAGCAGCTTATCCCCCGGCAGGGGTGAGACCCAGTACTTC. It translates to CASSLSPGRGETQYF.